The source of this TCR beta chain is a study of T cell changes during pregnancy in multiple sclerosis. Assay used: immunoSEQ multiplex PCR; TCRdb lists only in-frame clones, some missing. Of about 97,000 clones listed, about nine tenths are singletons. This clone appeared a single time. This CDR3 spans 13 amino acids. Germline CDR1 SQVTM, CDR2 ANQGSEA. V gave up 1 base and J gave up 4 bases, with 11 bases separating them. The chain combines TRBV29-1 with TRBJ2-7, with D perhaps TRBD1 (5 bases). Source: peripheral blood, taken in the second trimester of pregnancy. The receptor's source is a female donor with multiple sclerosis, enrolled in a pregnancy study. The CDR3 DNA is TGCAGCGTTGAAGGAGACAGTGGGTACGAGCAGTACTTC. Its translation is CSVEGDSGYEQYF.